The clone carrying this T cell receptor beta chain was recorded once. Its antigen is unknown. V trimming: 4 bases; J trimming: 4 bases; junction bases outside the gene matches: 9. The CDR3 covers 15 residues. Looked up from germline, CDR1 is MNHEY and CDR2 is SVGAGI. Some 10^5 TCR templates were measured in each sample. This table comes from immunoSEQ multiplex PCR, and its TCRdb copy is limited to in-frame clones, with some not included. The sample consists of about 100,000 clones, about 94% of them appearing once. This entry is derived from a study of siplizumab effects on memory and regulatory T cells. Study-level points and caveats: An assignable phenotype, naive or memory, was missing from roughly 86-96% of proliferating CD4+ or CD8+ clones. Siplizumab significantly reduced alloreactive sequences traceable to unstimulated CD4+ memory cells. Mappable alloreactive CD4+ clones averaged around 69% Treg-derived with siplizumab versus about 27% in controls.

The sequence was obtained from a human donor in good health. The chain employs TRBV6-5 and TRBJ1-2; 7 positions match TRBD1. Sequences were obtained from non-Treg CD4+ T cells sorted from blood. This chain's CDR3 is CASSLHRGLGYGYTF. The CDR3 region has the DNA TGTGCCAGCAGTTTACACAGGGGACTTGGCTATGGCTACACCTTC.